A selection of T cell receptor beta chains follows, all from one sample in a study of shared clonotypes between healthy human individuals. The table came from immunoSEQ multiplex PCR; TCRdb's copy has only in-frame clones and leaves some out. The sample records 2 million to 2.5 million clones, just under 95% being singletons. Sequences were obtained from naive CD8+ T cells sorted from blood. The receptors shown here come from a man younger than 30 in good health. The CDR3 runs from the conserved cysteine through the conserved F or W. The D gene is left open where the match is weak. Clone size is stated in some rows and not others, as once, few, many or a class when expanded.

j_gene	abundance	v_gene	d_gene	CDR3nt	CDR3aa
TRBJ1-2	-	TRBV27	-	TGTGCCAGCAGTATACGGGAGGGCTATGGCTACACCTTC	CASSIREGYGYTF
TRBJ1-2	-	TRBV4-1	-	TGCGCCAGCAGCCAAGTCTCGGGGGGTGGCTACACCTTC	CASSQVSGGGYTF
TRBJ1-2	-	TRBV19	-	TGTGCCAGTAGTATCCCCGGGAACTATGGCTACACCTTC	CASSIPGNYGYTF
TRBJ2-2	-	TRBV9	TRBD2	TGTGCCAGCAGCCTTGGACTAGCCACCGGGGAGCTGTTTTTT	CASSLGLATGELFF
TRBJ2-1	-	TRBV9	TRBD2	TGTGCCAGCAGCGTAGGGGCTAGCGGGGGCCCGGGGTACAATGAGCAGTTCTTC	CASSVGASGGPGYNEQFF
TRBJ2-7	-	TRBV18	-	TGTGCCAGCTCACCACGAAGGGGGGCAGGGGCCCACGAGCAGTACTTC	CASSPRRGAGAHEQYF
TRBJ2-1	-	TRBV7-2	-	TGTGCCAGCAGCTTAATGGTCTTGAGGCCCAACAATGAGCAGTTCTTC	CASSLMVLRPNNEQFF
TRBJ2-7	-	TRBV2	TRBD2	TGTGCCAGCAGGCTCGATAGCGGGGGGAACTCCTACGAGCAGTACTTC	CASRLDSGGNSYEQYF
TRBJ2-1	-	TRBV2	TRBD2	TGTGCCAGCGAAGCGGGAGGGACCAATGAGCAGTTCTTC	CASEAGGTNEQFF
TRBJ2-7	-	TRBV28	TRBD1	TGTGCCAGCACGCTGGACAGGGGGCGCGGCGAGCAGTACTTC	CASTLDRGRGEQYF
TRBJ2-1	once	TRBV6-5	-	TGTGCCAGCAGTTACCAAGGGGGGCATGAGCAGTTCTTC	CASSYQGGHEQFF
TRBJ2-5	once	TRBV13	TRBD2	TGTGCCAGCAGCTTCGAGCGGGAGGGAGGAAAGACCCAGTACTTC	CASSFEREGGKTQYF
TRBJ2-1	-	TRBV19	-	TGTGCCAGTAGTATAGTGGGGAGTCTCAATGAGCAGTTCTTC	CASSIVGSLNEQFF
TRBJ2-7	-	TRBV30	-	TGTGCCTGGAGTGTACCAGGGGCCTCCTACGAGCAGTACTTC	CAWSVPGASYEQYF
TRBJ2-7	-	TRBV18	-	TGTGCCAGCTCACACCCGATACGGCCGGACTACGAGCAGTACTTC	CASSHPIRPDYEQYF
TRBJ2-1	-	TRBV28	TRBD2	TGTGCCAGCAGGGACGTTAGTCGACTAGCGGGGAGGTACAATGAGCAGTTCTTC	CASRDVSRLAGRYNEQFF
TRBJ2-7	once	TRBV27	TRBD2	TGTGCCAGCGAACCTAGCGGGGGGGCCCACGAGCAGTACTTC	CASEPSGGAHEQYF
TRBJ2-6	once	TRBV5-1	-	TGCGCCAGCAGCTTGGGAGGGGTCTCTGGGGCCAACGTCCTGACTTTC	CASSLGGVSGANVLTF
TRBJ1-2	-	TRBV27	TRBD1	TGTGCCAGCAGCATACAGGGGGCGGGGAGCTATGGCTACACCTTC	CASSIQGAGSYGYTF
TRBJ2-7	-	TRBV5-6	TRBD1	TGTGCCAGCAGACCCGGGACAGGGTACTACGAGCAGTACTTC	CASRPGTGYYEQYF
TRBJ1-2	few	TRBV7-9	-	TGTGCCAGCAGCTTAGGGGCCGGCTTCAATGGCTACACCTTC	CASSLGAGFNGYTF
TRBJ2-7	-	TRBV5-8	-	TGTGCCAGCAGCCCTGACAACTACGAGCAGTACTTC	CASSPDNYEQYF
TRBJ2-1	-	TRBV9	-	TGTGCCAGCAGCTCAGAGGGTGAGCAGTTCTTC	CASSSEGEQFF
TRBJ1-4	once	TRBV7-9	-	TGTGCCAGCAGCTTTGATGGGGAGGAACTGTTTTTT	CASSFDGEELFF
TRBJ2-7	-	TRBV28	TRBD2	TGTGCCAGCAGCCCCGGGACTAGCGAGACCTACGAGCAGTACTTC	CASSPGTSETYEQYF
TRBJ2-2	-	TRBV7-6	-	TGTGCCAGCAGCATAGGGGAACCATACACCGGGGAGCTGTTTTTT	CASSIGEPYTGELFF
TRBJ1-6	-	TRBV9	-	TGTGCCAGCAGCAAACACAGGGTGCCGGGTAATTCACCCCTCCACTTT	CASSKHRVPGNSPLHF
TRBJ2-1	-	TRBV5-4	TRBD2	TGTGCCAGCAGCGAGGGACTAGCGGGAAGTAATGAGCAGTTCTTC	CASSEGLAGSNEQFF